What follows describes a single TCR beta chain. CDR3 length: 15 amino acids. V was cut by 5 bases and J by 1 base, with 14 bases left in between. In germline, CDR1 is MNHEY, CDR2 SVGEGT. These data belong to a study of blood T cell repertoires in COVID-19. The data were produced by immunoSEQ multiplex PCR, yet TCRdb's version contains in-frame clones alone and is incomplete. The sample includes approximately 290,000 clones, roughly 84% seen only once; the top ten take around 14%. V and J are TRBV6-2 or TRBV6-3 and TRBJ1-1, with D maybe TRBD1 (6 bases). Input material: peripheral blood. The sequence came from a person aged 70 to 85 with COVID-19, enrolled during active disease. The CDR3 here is CASSDQTGGNTEAFF. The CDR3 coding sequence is TGTGCCAGCAGTGATCAGACAGGAGGGAACACTGAAGCTTTCTTT.